The sequence of this T cell receptor beta chain was determined in a study of vaccination and CD4 T cells after COVID-19. Once obtained from cultured CD4+ T cells, the DNA was sequenced using the Oncomine TCR Beta short-read assay. TCRdb ran MiXCR on the PCR reads and lists one entry per CDR3 protein. Of some 25,000 distinct CDR3 sequences listed, around three fifths were seen once; the top ten hold 7.8%. Germline CDR1 reads GTSNPN; CDR2 reads SVGIG (reference sequence). The CDR3 spans 16 residues. V lost 8 bases and J 0 bases, leaving 17 bases between the germline ends. As concerns this clonotype: The target antigen is unknown.

Indicated treatment: approximately nine-day PBMC culture with coronavirus spike peptide pools or control peptides (ViraFEST assay). Before TCRs were sequenced, ViraFEST expanded antigen-specific T cells with peptide pools. The source material was CD4+ T cells from blood, cultured in vitro. The TCR sequence derives from a human donor who had recovered from COVID-19. The rearrangement links TRBV30 to TRBJ2-6; D may be TRBD2 (6 bases). The CDR3 spells CARGLRGNSGANVLTF. The DNA of the CDR3 is TGTGCCCGAGGACTTCGGGGGAACTCTGGGGCCAACGTCCTGACTTTC.